The clone carrying this T cell receptor beta chain was observed once. Its target is unknown. One end of the junction does not line up with germline, which may come from a read error. The total RNA was obtained from whole blood that was not fractionated. The sample comes from a study of human T cells and chemical hapten exposure. This CDR3 is 11 amino acids long. CDR1 and CDR2 from the germline V gene are DFQATT and SNEGSKA (reference sequence). Study-wide results and caveats: Once DPC sensitization occurred, TCRs above 1 in 1000 frequency showed no change.

During construction of the library, unique molecular identifiers were attached to individual cDNA molecules for quantitative, reproducible TCR counting. In the study's own analysis: TCR counts had a median of about 94,000 per sample and spanned roughly 23,224 to 690,600. TCRdb used MiXCR to reprocess the 5' RACE reads, holding one entry per CDR3 protein. TCRdb's processing, not the study's, gives the V and J calls here. The sample includes 110,000 or so distinct CDR3 sequences, around a fifth seen only once; the top ten take about 3%. V and J are TRBV20-1 and TRBJ1-2; the D gene is possibly TRBD1 (6 bases). The TCR was taken from a human donor in good health. CDR3 nucleotide sequence: TGCAGTGCTAGAGATCATAAAGGGACACTTTTC. Amino acid sequence: CSARDHKGTLF.